The present entry profiles one T cell receptor beta chain with its context. Its antigen remains unidentified. The entry originates in a study of shared clonotypes between healthy human individuals. Across the whole study: Per-donor plates numbered three CD4 naive, three CD4 memory, two CD8 naive and one CD8 memory. Whole-study results and caveats: Richness estimates generally favored naive over memory subsets.

Germline V gene sequence: CDR1 MNHEY, CDR2 SMNVEV (reference sequence). This CDR3 is built from 15 residues. The V end was cut by 6 bases, the J end by 1 base, with 15 bases between. Data came from immunoSEQ multiplex PCR; TCRdb stores just in-frame clones and leaves some out. Counted here are some 790,000 clones, 72% occurring once; the ten biggest clones make up approximately 1.8%. Sequencing input: memory CD4+ T cells sorted from blood. Subset specified: CD45RA-negative fraction. The receptor was derived from a woman younger than 45 in good health. This chain uses TRBV27 with TRBJ1-2, with D perhaps matching TRBD1 (5 bases). This CDR3 reads CASRALRTSNYGYTF. The CDR3 region has the DNA TGTGCCAGCAGAGCGCTCCGGACAAGTAACTATGGCTACACCTTC.